At least ten counts were recorded for the clone carrying this TCR beta chain. Its antigen is unknown. CDR1 and CDR2 (germline): MDHEN, SYDVKM. The V and J ends lost 4 bases and 2 bases, in that order; junction bases with no gene match: 7. The length of the CDR3 is 16 residues. This sample is drawn from a study of read filtering for tumor transcriptome and immune sequencing. About the research overall: Mean patient age was roughly 61 years, range roughly 40 to 80; 17 male, roughly 14 female. RNA-seq yielded only about 75 to 1,400 TCR reads, IR-seq about 4 to 10.27 million.

At the time of active disease, bone marrow was collected from every patient. The library was built from roughly 400 ng RNA with molecular barcoded adaptors for alpha/delta and beta/gamma chains. MiXCR, applied by TCRdb to the reads, yields one record per CDR3 protein. Seen here are 35,000 to 45,000 distinct CDR3 sequences, roughly 13% observed once, and the top ten hold more than 35%. General study points: This fraction held mixed bone marrow immune cells after CD138-negative sorting.

The material sequenced was a population of CD138-negative cells sorted from bone marrow. The chain uses TRBV28 and TRBJ2-2; TRBD2 aligns across 7 bases. This TCR was recovered from a donor at least 40 years old with multiple myeloma. The CDR3: CASSSRSAGNTGELFF. CDR3 bases: TGTGCCAGCAGTTCAAGGTCAGCGGGAAACACCGGGGAGCTGTTTTTT.